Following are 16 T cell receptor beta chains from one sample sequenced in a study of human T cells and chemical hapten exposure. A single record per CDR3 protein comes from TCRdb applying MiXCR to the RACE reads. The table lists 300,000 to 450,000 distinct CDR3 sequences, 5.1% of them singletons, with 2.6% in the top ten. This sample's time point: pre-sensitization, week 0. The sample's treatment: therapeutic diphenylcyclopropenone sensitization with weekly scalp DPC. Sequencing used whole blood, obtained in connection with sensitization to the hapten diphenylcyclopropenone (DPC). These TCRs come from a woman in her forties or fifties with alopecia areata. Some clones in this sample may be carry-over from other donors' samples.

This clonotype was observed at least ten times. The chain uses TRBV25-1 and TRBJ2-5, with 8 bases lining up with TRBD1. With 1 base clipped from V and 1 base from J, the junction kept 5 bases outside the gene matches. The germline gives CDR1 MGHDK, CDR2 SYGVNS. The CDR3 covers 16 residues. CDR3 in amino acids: CASSEFTGGSQETQYF. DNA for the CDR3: TGTGCCAGCAGTGAATTTACAGGGGGATCCCAAGAGACCCAGTACTTC.

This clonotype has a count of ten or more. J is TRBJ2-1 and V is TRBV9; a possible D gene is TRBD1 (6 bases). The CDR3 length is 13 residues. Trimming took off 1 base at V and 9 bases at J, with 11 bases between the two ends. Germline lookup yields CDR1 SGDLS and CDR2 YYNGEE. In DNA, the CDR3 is TGTGCCAGCAGCGTATCACAGGGACCTGAGCAGTTCTTC. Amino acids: CASSVSQGPEQFF.

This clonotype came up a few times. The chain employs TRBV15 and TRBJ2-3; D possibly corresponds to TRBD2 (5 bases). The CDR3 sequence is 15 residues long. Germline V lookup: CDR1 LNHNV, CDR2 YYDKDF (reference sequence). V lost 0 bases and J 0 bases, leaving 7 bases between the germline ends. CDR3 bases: TGTGCCACCAGCAGAGATCCGGGAAGCACAGATACGCAGTATTTT. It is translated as CATSRDPGSTDTQYF.

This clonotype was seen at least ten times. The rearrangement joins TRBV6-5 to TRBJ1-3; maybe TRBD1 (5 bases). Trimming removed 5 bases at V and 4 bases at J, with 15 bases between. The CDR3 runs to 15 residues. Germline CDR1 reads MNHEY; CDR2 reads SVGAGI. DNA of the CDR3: TGTGCCAGCAGTCCCGCGCCAGGGCCCGGAAACACCATATATTTT. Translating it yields CASSPAPGPGNTIYF.

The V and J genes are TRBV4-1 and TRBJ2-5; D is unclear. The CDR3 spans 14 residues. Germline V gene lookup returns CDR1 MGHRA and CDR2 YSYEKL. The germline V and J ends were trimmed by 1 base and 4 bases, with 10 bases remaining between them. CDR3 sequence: CASSQGYGLETQYF. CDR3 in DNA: TGCGCCAGCAGCCAAGGATACGGGTTAGAGACCCAGTACTTC.

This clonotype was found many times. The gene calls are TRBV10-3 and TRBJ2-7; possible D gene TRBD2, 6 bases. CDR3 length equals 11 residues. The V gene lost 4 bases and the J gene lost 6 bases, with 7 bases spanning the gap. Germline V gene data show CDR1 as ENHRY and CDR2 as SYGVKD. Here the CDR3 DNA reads TGTGCCATCAGTGGAGCGGGCGAGCAGTACTTC. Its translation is CAISGAGEQYF.

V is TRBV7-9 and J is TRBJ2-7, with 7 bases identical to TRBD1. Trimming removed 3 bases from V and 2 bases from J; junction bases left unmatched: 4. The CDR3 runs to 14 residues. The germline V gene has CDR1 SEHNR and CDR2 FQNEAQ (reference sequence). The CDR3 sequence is CASSFWDSTYEQYF. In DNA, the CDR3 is TGTGCCAGCAGCTTTTGGGACAGTACCTACGAGCAGTACTTC.

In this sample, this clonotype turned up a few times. The CDR3 loop reads CASSLAPTRVGANVLTF. As DNA, the CDR3 is TGTGCCAGCAGCTTAGCGCCTACTAGGGTCGGGGCCAACGTCCTGACTTTC. The genes are TRBV7-2 and TRBJ2-6, with a possible D match to TRBD2 (5 bases). The CDR3 runs 17 residues. Per the germline V gene, CDR1 is SGHTA and CDR2 is FQGNSA. V was clipped by 0 bases and J by 4 bases, with 13 bases between them.

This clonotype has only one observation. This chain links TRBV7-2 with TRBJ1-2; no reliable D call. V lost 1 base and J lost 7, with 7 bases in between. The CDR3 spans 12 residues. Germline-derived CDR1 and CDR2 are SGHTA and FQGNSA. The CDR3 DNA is TGTGCCAGCAGCTTAGATCCAGCTGGCTACACCTTC. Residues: CASSLDPAGYTF.

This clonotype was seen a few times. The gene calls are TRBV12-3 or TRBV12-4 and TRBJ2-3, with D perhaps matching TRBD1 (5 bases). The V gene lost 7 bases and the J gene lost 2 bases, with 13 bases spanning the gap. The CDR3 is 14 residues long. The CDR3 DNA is TGTGCCAGCACCGCTTGGACAACCACAGATACGCAGTATTTT. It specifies CASTAWTTTDTQYF.

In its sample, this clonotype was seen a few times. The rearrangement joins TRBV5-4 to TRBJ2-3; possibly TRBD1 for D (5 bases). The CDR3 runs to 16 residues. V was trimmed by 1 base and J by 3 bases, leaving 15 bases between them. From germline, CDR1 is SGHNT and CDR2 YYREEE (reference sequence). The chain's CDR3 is CASSLWSGLRTDTQYF. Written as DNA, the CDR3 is TGTGCCAGCAGCTTGTGGTCAGGGCTTCGGACAGATACGCAGTATTTT.

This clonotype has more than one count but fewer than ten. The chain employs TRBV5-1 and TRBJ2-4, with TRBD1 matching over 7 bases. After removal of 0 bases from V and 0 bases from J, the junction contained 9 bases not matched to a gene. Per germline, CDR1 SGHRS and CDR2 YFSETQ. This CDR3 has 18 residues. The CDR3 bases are TGCGCCAGCAGCTTGGCGCCGCAAGACAGGGTAGCCAAAAACATTCAGTACTTC. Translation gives CASSLAPQDRVAKNIQYF.

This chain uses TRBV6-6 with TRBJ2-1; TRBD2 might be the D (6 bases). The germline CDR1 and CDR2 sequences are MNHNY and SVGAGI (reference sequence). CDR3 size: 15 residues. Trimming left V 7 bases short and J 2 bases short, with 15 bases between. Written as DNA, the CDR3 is TGTGCCAGCACCCTCCCCCCGGGGGCCTACAATGAGCAGTTCTTC. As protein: CASTLPPGAYNEQFF.

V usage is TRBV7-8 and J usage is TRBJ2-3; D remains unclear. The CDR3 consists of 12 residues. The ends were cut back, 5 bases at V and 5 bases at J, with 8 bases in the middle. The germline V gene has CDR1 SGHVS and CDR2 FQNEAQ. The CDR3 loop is CASSVPVDTQYF. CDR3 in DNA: TGTGCCAGCAGCGTCCCGGTAGATACGCAGTATTTT.

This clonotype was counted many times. Here the CDR3 DNA reads TGTGCCAGCAGTTACCCGGACGCCCTCGAGCAGTACTTC. Protein sequence: CASSYPDALEQYF. This chain connects TRBV6-5 to TRBJ2-7; D is unresolved. The ends were cut back, 2 bases at V and 6 bases at J, with 11 bases in the middle. This CDR3 is 13 amino acids long. Germline values: CDR1 MNHEY, CDR2 SVGAGI.

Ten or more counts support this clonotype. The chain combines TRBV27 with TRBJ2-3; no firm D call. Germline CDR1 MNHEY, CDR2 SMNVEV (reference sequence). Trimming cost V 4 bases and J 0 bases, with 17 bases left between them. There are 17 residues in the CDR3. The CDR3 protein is CASSSPRSASSTDTQYF. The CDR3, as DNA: TGTGCCAGCAGTTCCCCGCGGAGCGCGTCAAGCACAGATACGCAGTATTTT.